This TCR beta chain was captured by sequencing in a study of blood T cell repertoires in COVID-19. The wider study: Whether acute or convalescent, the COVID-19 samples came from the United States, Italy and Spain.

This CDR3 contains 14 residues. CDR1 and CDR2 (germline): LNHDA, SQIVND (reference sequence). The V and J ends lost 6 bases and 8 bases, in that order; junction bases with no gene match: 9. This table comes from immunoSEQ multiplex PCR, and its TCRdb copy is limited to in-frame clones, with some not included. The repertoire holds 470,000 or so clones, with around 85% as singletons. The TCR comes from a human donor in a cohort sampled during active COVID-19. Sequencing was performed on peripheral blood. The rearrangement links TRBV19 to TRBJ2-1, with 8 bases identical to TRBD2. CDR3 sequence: CASSPGLVFHEQFF. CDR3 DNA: TGTGCCAGTAGCCCGGGACTAGTCTTTCATGAGCAGTTCTTC.